A selection of T cell receptor beta chains follows, all from one sample in a study of regulatory T cells in long-lasting Graves disease. MiXCR was run by TCRdb on the multiplex PCR reads, yielding one entry per CDR3 protein. In the table there are around 460,000 distinct CDR3 sequences, roughly 21% of which are singletons. The sample in question was peripheral blood mononuclear cells (PBMCs), obtained when the disease was refractory, from a patient treated with antithyroid drugs. Source of these receptors: a female donor with Graves disease. The CDR3 runs from the conserved cysteine through the conserved F or W. D genes are given only for firm matches. A clone size is listed for some rows: how often the clone was seen (once, few, many), or a class if it is expanded.

>TRBJ2-7|.|TRBD1|TRBV13
CASSPGQQVEQYF
TGTGCCAGCAGCCCGGGACAGCAAGTGGAGCAGTACTTC
>TRBJ2-7|many|.|TRBV28
CASTTGHTGSYEQYF
TGTGCCAGCACCACCGGGCACACAGGCTCCTACGAGCAGTACTTC
>TRBJ1-2|few|.|TRBV4-1
CASSLRDAGFYGYTF
TGCGCCAGCAGCCTCCGGGACGCGGGATTCTATGGCTACACCTTC
>TRBJ2-7|.|.|TRBV7-2
CASSLVRRNEQYF
TGTGCCAGCAGCTTAGTTCGCAGGAACGAGCAGTACTTC
>TRBJ2-5|many|TRBD2|TRBV24-1
CATSDPTVTSGIETQYF
TGTGCCACCAGTGACCCGACGGTAACTAGCGGTATCGAGACCCAGTACTTC
>TRBJ1-1|many|.|TRBV24-1
CATAYRADTEAFF
TGTGCCACCGCCTACAGGGCAGACACTGAAGCTTTCTTT
>TRBJ1-5|many|.|TRBV6-1
CASSNDGGTNQPQHF
TGTGCCAGCAGTAACGATGGCGGTACCAATCAGCCCCAGCATTTT
>TRBJ1-5|many|.|TRBV12-3/TRBV12-4
CASRGDRSNQPQHF
TGTGCCAGCAGGGGGGATAGGAGCAATCAGCCCCAGCATTTT
>TRBJ2-7|.|TRBD1|TRBV30
CAWSHPQGPYEQYF
TGTGCCTGGAGCCACCCACAGGGGCCCTACGAGCAGTACTTC
>TRBJ2-5|few|.|TRBV19
CASRDPGTTQETQYF
TGTGCCAGTAGAGACCCCGGGACAACCCAAGAGACCCAGTACTTC